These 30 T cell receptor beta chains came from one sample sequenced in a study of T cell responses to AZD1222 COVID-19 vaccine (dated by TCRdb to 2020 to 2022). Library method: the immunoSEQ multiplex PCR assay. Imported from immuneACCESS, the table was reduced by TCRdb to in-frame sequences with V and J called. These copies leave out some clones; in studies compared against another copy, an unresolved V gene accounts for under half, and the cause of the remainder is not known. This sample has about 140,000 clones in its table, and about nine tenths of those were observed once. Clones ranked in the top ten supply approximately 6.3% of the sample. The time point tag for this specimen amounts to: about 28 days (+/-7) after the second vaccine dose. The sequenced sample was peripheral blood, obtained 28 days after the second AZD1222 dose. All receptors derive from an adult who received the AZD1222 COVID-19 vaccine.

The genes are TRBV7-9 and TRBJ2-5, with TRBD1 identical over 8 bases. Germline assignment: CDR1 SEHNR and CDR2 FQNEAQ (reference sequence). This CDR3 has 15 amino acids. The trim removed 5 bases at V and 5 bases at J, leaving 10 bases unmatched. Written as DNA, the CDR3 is TGTGCCAGCAGCCCAAGACAGGGGAAGAAGGAGACCCAGTACTTC. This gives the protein CASSPRQGKKETQYF.

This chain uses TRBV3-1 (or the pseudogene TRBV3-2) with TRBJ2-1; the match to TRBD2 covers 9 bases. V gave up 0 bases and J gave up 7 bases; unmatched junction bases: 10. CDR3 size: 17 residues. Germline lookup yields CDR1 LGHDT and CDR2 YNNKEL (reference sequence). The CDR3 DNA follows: TGTGCCAGCAGCCAAGAGGGGCTAGCGGGGCCTGGGAATGAGCAGTTCTTC. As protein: CASSQEGLAGPGNEQFF.

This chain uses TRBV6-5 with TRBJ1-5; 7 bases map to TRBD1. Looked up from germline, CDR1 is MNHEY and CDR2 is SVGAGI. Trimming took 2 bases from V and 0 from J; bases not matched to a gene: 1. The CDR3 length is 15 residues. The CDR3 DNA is TGTGCCAGCAGTTACGGGACAGTTAGCAATCAGCCCCAGCATTTT. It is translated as CASSYGTVSNQPQHF.

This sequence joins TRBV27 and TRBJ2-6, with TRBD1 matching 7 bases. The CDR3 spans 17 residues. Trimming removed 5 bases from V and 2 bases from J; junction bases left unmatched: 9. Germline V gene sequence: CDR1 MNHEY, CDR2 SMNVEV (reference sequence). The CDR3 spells CASSPTRQGTGANVLTF. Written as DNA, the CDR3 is TGTGCCAGCAGTCCTACGAGACAGGGAACTGGGGCCAACGTCCTGACTTTC. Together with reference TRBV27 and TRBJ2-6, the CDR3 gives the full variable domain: EAQVTQNPRYLITVTGKKLTVTCSQNMNHEYMSWYRQDPGLGLRQIYYSMNVEVTDKGDVPEGYKVSRKEKRNFPLILESPSPNQTSLYFCASSPTRQGTGANVLTFGAGSRLTVL.

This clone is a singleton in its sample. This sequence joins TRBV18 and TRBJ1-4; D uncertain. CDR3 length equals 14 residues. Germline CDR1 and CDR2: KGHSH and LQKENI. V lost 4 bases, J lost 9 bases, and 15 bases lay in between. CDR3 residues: CASSLNSRDQKLFF. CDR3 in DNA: TGTGCCAGCTCACTTAACAGCCGAGACCAAAAACTGTTTTTT.

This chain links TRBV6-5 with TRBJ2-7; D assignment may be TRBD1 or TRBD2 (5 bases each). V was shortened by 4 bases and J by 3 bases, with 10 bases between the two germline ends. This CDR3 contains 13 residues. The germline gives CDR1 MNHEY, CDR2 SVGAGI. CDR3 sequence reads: CASSSWGSYEQYF. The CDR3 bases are TGTGCCAGCAGTTCTTGGGGGAGCTACGAGCAGTACTTC.

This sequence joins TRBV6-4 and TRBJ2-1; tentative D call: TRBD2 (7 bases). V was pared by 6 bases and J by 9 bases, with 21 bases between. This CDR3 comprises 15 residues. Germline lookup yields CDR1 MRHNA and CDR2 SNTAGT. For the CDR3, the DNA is TGTGCCAGCAGAGTAGAGCCTACGGGGGGCACTGAGCAGTTCTTC. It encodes CASRVEPTGGTEQFF.

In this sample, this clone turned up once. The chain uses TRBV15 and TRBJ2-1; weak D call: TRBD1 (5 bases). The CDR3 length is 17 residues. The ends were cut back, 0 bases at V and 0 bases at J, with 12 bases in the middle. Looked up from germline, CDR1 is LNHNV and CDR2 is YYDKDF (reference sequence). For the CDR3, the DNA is TGTGCCACCAGCAGAGAGCACAGGTTCTACTCCTACAATGAGCAGTTCTTC. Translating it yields CATSREHRFYSYNEQFF. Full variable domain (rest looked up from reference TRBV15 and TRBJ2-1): DAMVIQNPRYQVTQFGKPVTLSCSQTLNHNVMYWYQQKSSQAPKLLFHYYDKDFNNEADTPDNFQSRRPNTSFCFLDIRSPGLGDTAMYLCATSREHRFYSYNEQFFGPGTRLTVL.

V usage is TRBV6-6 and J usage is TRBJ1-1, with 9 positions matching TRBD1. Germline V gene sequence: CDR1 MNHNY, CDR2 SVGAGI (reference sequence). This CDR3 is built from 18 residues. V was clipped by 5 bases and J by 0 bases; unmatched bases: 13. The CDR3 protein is CASSPYRGQRRMNTEAFF. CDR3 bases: TGTGCCAGCAGTCCCTACAGGGGGCAGAGGAGAATGAACACTGAAGCTTTCTTT.

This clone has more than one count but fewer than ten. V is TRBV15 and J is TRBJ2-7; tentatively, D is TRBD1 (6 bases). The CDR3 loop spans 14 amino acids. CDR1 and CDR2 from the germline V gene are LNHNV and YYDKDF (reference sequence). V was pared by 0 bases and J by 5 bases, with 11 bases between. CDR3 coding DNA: TGTGCCACCAGCAGAGAACAGGGCTTCGACGAGCAGTACTTC. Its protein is CATSREQGFDEQYF.

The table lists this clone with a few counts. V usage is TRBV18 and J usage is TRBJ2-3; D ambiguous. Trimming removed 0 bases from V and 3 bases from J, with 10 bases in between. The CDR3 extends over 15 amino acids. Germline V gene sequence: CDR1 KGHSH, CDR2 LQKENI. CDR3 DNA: TGTGCCAGCTCACCACCGGTGCTACCTACAGATACGCAGTATTTT. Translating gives CASSPPVLPTDTQYF.

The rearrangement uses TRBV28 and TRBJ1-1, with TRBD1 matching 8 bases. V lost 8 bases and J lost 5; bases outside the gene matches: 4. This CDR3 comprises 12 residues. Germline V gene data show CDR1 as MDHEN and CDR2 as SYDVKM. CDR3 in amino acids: CASRTGGTEAFF. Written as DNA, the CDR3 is TGTGCCAGCCGTACAGGGGGAACTGAAGCTTTCTTT.

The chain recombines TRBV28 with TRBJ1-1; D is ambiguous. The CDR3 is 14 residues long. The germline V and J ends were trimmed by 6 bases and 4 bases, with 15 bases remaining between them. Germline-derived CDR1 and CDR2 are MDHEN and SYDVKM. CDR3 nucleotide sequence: TGTGCCAGCAGATACAGCAGCCAGAGCACTGAAGCTTTCTTT. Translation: CASRYSSQSTEAFF.

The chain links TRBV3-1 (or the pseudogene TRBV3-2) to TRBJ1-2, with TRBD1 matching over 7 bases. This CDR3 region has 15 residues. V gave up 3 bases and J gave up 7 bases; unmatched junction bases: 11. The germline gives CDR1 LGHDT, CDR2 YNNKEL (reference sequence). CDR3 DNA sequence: TGTGCCAGCAGCCAGTTGGACAGGCCGGCGGGTGGCTACACCTTC. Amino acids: CASSQLDRPAGGYTF.

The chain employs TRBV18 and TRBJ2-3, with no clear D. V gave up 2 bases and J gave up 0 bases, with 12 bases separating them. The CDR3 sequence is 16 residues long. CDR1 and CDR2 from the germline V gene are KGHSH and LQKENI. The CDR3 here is CASSPFGTGSTDTQYF. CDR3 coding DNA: TGTGCCAGCTCACCATTCGGCACTGGTAGCACAGATACGCAGTATTTT.

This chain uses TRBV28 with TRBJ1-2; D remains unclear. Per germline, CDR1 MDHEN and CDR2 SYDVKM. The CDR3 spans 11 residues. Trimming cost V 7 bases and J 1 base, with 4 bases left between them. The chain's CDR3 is CASTGNYGYTF. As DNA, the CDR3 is TGTGCCAGCACGGGTAACTATGGCTACACCTTC.

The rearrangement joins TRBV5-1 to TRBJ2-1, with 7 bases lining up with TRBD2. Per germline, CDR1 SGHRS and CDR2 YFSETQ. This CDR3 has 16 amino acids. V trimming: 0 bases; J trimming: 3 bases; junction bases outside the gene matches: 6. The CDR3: CASSLAPGGSYNEQFF. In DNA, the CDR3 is TGCGCCAGCAGCTTGGCCCCGGGCGGGAGCTACAATGAGCAGTTCTTC.

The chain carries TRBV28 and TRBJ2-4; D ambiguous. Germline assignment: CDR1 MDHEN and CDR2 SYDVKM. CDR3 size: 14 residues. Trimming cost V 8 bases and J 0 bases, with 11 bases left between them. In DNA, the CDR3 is TGTGCCAGCCGGAAGAACCTAGCCAAAAACATTCAGTACTTC. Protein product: CASRKNLAKNIQYF.

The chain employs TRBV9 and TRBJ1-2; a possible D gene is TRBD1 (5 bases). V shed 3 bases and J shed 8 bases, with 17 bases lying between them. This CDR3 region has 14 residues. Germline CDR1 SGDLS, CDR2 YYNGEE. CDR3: CASSASGTGGGYTF. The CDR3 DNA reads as TGTGCCAGCAGCGCCTCCGGGACTGGGGGAGGCTACACCTTC. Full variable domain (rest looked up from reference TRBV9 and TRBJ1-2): DSGVTQTPKHLITATGQRVTLRCSPRSGDLSVYWYQQSLDQGLQFLIQYYNGEERAKGNILERFSAQQFPDLHSELNLSSLELGDSALYFCASSASGTGGGYTFGSGTRLTVV.

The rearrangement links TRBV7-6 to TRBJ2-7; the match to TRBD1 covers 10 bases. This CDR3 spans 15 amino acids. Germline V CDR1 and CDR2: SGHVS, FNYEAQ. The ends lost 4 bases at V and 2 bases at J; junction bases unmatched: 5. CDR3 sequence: CASSYRQGAPYEQYF. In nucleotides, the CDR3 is TGTGCCAGCAGCTACAGACAGGGGGCCCCCTACGAGCAGTACTTC.

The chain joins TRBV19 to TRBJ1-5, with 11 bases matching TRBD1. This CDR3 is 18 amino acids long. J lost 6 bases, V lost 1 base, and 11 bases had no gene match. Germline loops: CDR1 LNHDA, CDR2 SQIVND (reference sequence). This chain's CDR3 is CASSIGGVWTGGGQPQHF. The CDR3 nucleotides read TGTGCCAGTAGTATAGGAGGGGTCTGGACAGGGGGCGGTCAGCCCCAGCATTTT.

The CDR3 loop reads CASSDETLLGYTF. CDR3 nucleotides: TGCGCCAGCAGTGATGAGACCCTCCTGGGCTACACCTTC. J is TRBJ1-2 and V is TRBV10-2; D not certain. The CDR3 length is 13 residues. Germline V gives CDR1 WSHSY, CDR2 SAAADI. V lost 3 bases and J lost 8, with 13 bases in between.

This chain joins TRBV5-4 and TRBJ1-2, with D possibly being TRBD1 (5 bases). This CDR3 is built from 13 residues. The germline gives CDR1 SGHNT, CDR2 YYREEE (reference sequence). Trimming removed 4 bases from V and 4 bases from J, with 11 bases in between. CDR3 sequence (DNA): TGTGCCAGCAGCCCCCCAGGGAGCTATGGCTACACCTTC. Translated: CASSPPGSYGYTF.

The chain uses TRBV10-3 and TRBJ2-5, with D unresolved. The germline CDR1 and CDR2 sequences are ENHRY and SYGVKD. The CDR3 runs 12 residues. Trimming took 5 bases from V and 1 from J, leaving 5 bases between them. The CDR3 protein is CAISPSQETQYF. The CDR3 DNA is TGTGCCATCAGTCCGAGCCAAGAGACCCAGTACTTC.

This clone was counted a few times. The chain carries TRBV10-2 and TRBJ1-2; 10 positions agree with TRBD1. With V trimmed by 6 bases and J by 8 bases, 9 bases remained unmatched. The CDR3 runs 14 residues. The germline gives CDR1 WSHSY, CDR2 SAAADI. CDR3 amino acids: CASSPGTGVGGYTF. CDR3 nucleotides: TGCGCCAGCAGCCCCGGGACAGGGGTGGGGGGCTACACCTTC.

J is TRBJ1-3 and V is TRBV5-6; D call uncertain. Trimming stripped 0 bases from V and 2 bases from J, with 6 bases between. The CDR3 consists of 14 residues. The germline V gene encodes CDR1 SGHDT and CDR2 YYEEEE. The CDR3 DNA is TGTGCCAGCAGCTTGGGTGGGGCTGGAAACACCATATATTTT. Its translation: CASSLGGAGNTIYF.

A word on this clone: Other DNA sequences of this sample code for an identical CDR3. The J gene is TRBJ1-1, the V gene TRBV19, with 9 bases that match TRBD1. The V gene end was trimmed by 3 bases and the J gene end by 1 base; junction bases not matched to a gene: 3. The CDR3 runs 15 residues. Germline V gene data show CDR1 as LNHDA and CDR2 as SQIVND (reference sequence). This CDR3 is CASSIPGQGNTEAFF. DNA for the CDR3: TGTGCCAGTAGTATCCCGGGACAGGGGAACACTGAAGCTTTCTTT.

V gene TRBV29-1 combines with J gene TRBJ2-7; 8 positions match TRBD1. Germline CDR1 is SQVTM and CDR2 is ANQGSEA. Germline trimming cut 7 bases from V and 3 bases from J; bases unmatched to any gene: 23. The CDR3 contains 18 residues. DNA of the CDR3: TGCAGCGCAGGAAACGCCGGGACAGGAAGAAAGAGGATCTACGAGCAGTACTTC. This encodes CSAGNAGTGRKRIYEQYF.

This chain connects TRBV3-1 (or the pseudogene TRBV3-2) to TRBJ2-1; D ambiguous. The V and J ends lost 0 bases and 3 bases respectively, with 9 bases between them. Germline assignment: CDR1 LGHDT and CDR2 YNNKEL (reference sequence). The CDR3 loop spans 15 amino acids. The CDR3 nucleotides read TGTGCCAGCAGCCAAGATCGGGCTGACTACAATGAGCAGTTCTTC. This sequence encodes CASSQDRADYNEQFF.

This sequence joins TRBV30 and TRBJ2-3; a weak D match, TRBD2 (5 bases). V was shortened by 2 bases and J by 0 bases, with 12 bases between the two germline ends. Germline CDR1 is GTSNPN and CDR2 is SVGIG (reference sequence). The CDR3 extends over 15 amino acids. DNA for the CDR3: TGTGCCTGGAGTAAAGTAGCGTATAGCACAGATACGCAGTATTTT. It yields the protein CAWSKVAYSTDTQYF.